Sequencing of this T cell receptor (beta chain) was carried out in a study of T cells after yellow fever vaccination. A 5'RACE template-switching step, the method used to make TCR cDNA, added a universal primer site and UMIs. MiXCR, applied by TCRdb to the 5' RACE reads, yields one record per CDR3 protein. In the table there are 25,000 to 30,000 distinct CDR3 sequences, around 4.3% of which are singletons. Study conclusions and caveats: Post-booster repertoires contained most primary-vaccination clones again (96% CD4, about 90% CD8).

This TCR derives from a man aged 18 to 30 who received the YFV17D yellow fever vaccine. The material sequenced was PBMCs, either bulk or a sorted T-cell subset (CD4+, CD8+, memory, or dextramer-sorted; not recorded which), taken on the day of the yellow fever booster vaccination.

The DNA of the CDR3 is TGCGCCAGCAGCGAGGACAGGCGGGAGACCCAGTACTTC. It is translated as CASSEDRRETQYF. The chain combines TRBV5-1 with TRBJ2-5; 7 positions match TRBD1. The CDR3 has 13 residues. CDR1 SGHRS and CDR2 YFSETQ come from the germline V gene. J was trimmed by 5 bases and V by 4 bases; bases with no gene match: 5.